Following are 25 T cell receptor beta chains from one sample sequenced in a study of shared clonotypes between healthy human individuals. Produced via immunoSEQ multiplex PCR; TCRdb's table is partial and in-frame only. The profile shows some 680,000 clones, approximately 73% of them singletons. The sequencing input was memory CD4+ T cells sorted from blood. Described subset: CD45RA-negative fraction. The receptors shown here come from a woman younger than 45 in good health.

V usage is TRBV28 and J usage is TRBJ1-2; tentatively, D is TRBD1 (6 bases). V gave up 10 bases and J gave up 2 bases, with 20 bases separating them. Germline CDR1 and CDR2: MDHEN and SYDVKM. The CDR3 is made up of 15 amino acids. CDR3 nucleotide sequence: TGTGCCACCGACGCCCACAGGGATGAAAACTATGGCTACACCTTC. It encodes CATDAHRDENYGYTF.

The gene calls are TRBV28 and TRBJ1-2, with no clear D. The CDR3 extends over 12 amino acids. V was shortened by 2 bases and J by 3 bases, with 4 bases between the two germline ends. Per germline, CDR1 MDHEN and CDR2 SYDVKM. The CDR3 spells CASSLKDYGYTF. The CDR3 DNA follows: TGTGCCAGCAGTTTAAAGGACTATGGCTACACCTTC.

This clone was recorded once. The chain has TRBV7-9 and TRBJ2-3, with D perhaps TRBD2 (5 bases). This CDR3 region has 15 residues. V gave up 1 base and J gave up 3 bases, with 11 bases separating them. Germline CDR1 reads SEHNR; CDR2 reads FQNEAQ (reference sequence). The CDR3 DNA reads as TGTGCCAGCAGCTTAGGGGGTACGGGGACAGATACGCAGTATTTT. This translates into CASSLGGTGTDTQYF.

This clone was recorded many times. V usage is TRBV4-1 and J usage is TRBJ2-1; 10 nucleotides line up with TRBD1. This CDR3 contains 17 residues. CDR1 and CDR2 from the germline V gene are MGHRA and YSYEKL. V gave up 4 bases and J gave up 4 bases; unmatched junction bases: 10. CDR3 DNA sequence: TGCGCCAGCAGCCCGCCGCCGGGACAGGGGAATTACAATGAGCAGTTCTTC. Translating gives CASSPPPGQGNYNEQFF.

V usage is TRBV9 and J usage is TRBJ2-1; no firm D call. V was clipped by 4 bases and J by 2 bases, with 10 bases between them. The CDR3 totals 14 residues. CDR1 and CDR2 (germline): SGDLS, YYNGEE. The chain's CDR3 is CASSPVGTYNEQFF. The CDR3 coding sequence is TGTGCCAGCAGCCCAGTCGGCACCTACAATGAGCAGTTCTTC. The full variable domain, its missing parts supplied by reference TRBV9 and TRBJ2-1, is DSGVTQTPKHLITATGQRVTLRCSPRSGDLSVYWYQQSLDQGLQFLIQYYNGEERAKGNILERFSAQQFPDLHSELNLSSLELGDSALYFCASSPVGTYNEQFFGPGTRLTVL.

The chain links TRBV7-7 to TRBJ1-1; no clear D. The CDR3 runs to 13 residues. In germline, CDR1 is SSHAT, CDR2 FNYEAQ (reference sequence). V was clipped by 0 bases and J by 5 bases, with 7 bases between them. This CDR3 is CASSLAPGTEAFF. In DNA, the CDR3 is TGTGCCAGCAGCTTAGCCCCAGGTACTGAAGCTTTCTTT.

This clone was seen a single time. The V gene is TRBV5-4, the J gene TRBJ1-1; tentative D call: TRBD1 (6 bases). With 4 bases removed from V and 1 base from J, the gap between germline ends came to 20 bases. Germline lookup yields CDR1 SGHNT and CDR2 YYREEE (reference sequence). The CDR3 runs 17 residues. Written as DNA, the CDR3 is TGTGCCAGCAGCGCGCGGTTAAGGACAGTAACGAACACTGAAGCTTTCTTT. Translated: CASSARLRTVTNTEAFF.

Comment on this clone: Other DNA sequences in the sample encode the same CDR3. This chain joins TRBV4-1 and TRBJ2-4; 14 bases fit TRBD2. The CDR3 length is 18 residues. The germline CDR1 and CDR2 sequences are MGHRA and YSYEKL. The V segment lost 4 bases and the J segment 0 bases; nucleotides outside the gene matches: 5. The CDR3 loop is CASSPGLAGGLAKNIQYF. CDR3 nucleotide sequence: TGCGCCAGCAGCCCAGGACTAGCGGGAGGATTAGCCAAAAACATTCAGTACTTC.

This chain links TRBV2 with TRBJ1-2, with a possible D match to TRBD1 (5 bases). The germline gives CDR1 SNHLY, CDR2 FYNNEI. Trimming cost V 6 bases and J 5 bases, with 7 bases left between them. CDR3 length equals 11 residues. The CDR3 DNA is TGTGCCAGCAGCAGGGAATATGGCTACACCTTC. Its protein product is CASSREYGYTF.

The V and J genes are TRBV13 and TRBJ1-2; perhaps TRBD1 as D (6 bases). Looked up from germline, CDR1 is PRHDT and CDR2 is FYEKMQ (reference sequence). V was clipped by 3 bases and J by 4 bases, with 15 bases between them. The CDR3 is 15 residues long. CDR3 bases: TGTGCCAGCAGCTTTCCCCGACAGGACCTCTATGGCTACACCTTC. It yields the protein CASSFPRQDLYGYTF.

CDR3 in amino acids: CATSSYGTADKETQYF. DNA of the CDR3: TGTGCCACCAGCAGCTACGGGACAGCGGACAAAGAGACCCAGTACTTC. The V call is TRBV15, the J call TRBJ2-5; 7 bases are shared with TRBD1. J lost 3 bases, V lost 3 bases, and 10 bases had no gene match. Looked up from germline, CDR1 is LNHNV and CDR2 is YYDKDF (reference sequence). CDR3 length: 16 residues.

Only one count was recorded for this clone. The rearrangement joins TRBV28 to TRBJ1-1; 9 nucleotides agree with TRBD1. The ends lost 7 bases at V and 6 bases at J; junction bases unmatched: 9. Per germline, CDR1 MDHEN and CDR2 SYDVKM. The length of the CDR3 is 14 residues. The CDR3 DNA reads TGTGCCAGCACCACCGGGACAGGGACTGCTGAAGCTTTCTTT. This codes for CASTTGTGTAEAFF. Variable domain in full (rest from reference TRBV28 and TRBJ1-1): DVKVTQSSRYLVKRTGEKVFLECVQDMDHENMFWYRQDPGLGLRLIYFSYDVKMKEKGDIPEGYSVSREKKERFSLILESASTNQTSMYLCASTTGTGTAEAFFGQGTRLTVV.

The V gene is TRBV4-1, the J gene TRBJ1-3; 8 bases match TRBD1. Trimming cost V 4 bases and J 2 bases; bases outside gene matches: 7. This CDR3 comprises 16 residues. From germline, CDR1 is MGHRA and CDR2 YSYEKL. CDR3 residues: CASSRSGQGTGNTIYF. The CDR3 DNA reads TGCGCCAGCAGCCGCTCAGGACAGGGCACTGGAAACACCATATATTTT.

The V gene is TRBV28, the J gene TRBJ2-7, with 7 nucleotides matching TRBD2. Unmatched junction bases numbered 8, after V lost 2 bases and J lost 4 bases. The length of the CDR3 is 15 residues. CDR1 MDHEN and CDR2 SYDVKM come from the germline V gene. The CDR3: CASSLRSAGPYEQYF. In DNA, the CDR3 is TGTGCCAGCAGTTTACGATCAGCGGGACCGTACGAGCAGTACTTC.

This clone was detected a few times. The same CDR3 can be traced to other DNA sequences in this sample. The genes are TRBV30 and TRBJ1-3, with unresolved D. Deletions cut 5 bases from V and 4 bases from J, with 3 bases between. CDR3 length: 10 residues. Per germline, CDR1 GTSNPN and CDR2 SVGIG (reference sequence). For the CDR3, the DNA is TGTGCCTGGGGAGGAAACACCATATATTTT. It translates to CAWGGNTIYF.

This clone was found a few times. The CDR3 region has the DNA TGTGCCAGCACGAGGACCGCAGGGGCAGATACGCAGTATTTT. The encoded protein is CASTRTAGADTQYF. J is TRBJ2-3 and V is TRBV2, with D perhaps TRBD1 (6 bases). The CDR3 has 14 residues. Trimming pared 7 bases from V and 4 bases from J, leaving 15 bases between. The V gene's germline CDR1 is SNHLY and CDR2 FYNNEI. Full variable domain (missing parts from reference TRBV2 and TRBJ2-3): EPEVTQTPSHQVTQMGQEVILRCVPISNHLYFYWYRQILGQKVEFLVSFYNNEISEKSEIFDDQFSVERPDGSNFTLKIRSTKLEDSAMYFCASTRTAGADTQYFGPGTRLTVL.

The chain has TRBV27 and TRBJ2-1; 7 bases match TRBD2. Germline V CDR1 and CDR2: MNHEY, SMNVEV (reference sequence). This CDR3 has 15 residues. V shed 3 bases, J shed 2 bases, and the junction held 4 bases outside the gene matches. The CDR3 nucleotides read TGTGCCAGCAGTTTGAGGAGCGGGACCTACAATGAGCAGTTCTTC. Residues: CASSLRSGTYNEQFF.

The chain employs TRBV14 and TRBJ1-2, with TRBD1 identical over 9 bases. Per the germline V gene, CDR1 is SGHDN and CDR2 is FVKESK. V was pared by 4 bases and J by 4 bases, with 13 bases of the junction left unmatched. The CDR3 runs 17 residues. The CDR3 region has the DNA TGTGCCAGCAGCCCGGCCGGGACAGGGTTCAGGAGCTATGGCTACACCTTC. It specifies CASSPAGTGFRSYGYTF.

This sequence joins TRBV7-2 and TRBJ1-2, with TRBD1 matching 11 bases. V lost 4 bases and J lost 3; bases outside the gene matches: 1. The length of the CDR3 is 14 residues. Germline V gene sequence: CDR1 SGHTA, CDR2 FQGNSA. The CDR3 nucleotides read TGTGCCAGCAGCTCGGGACAGGGGGACTATGGCTACACCTTC. It specifies CASSSGQGDYGYTF.

J is TRBJ2-1 and V is TRBV18, with 9 bases lining up with TRBD1. CDR1 is KGHSH and CDR2 is LQKENI in the germline V gene. CDR3 size: 17 residues. V lost 4 bases to trimming and J lost 8 bases; unmatched junction nucleotides: 15. Here the CDR3 reads CASSQRVQGAFLDEQFF. In DNA, the CDR3 is TGTGCCAGCTCACAACGAGTACAGGGGGCATTTCTGGATGAGCAGTTCTTC.

This sequence joins TRBV6-6 and TRBJ1-3; D is ambiguous. Per the germline V gene, CDR1 is MNHNY and CDR2 is SVGAGI (reference sequence). V gave up 5 bases and J gave up 2 bases, with 10 bases separating them. CDR3 size: 14 residues. CDR3 sequence: CASSSPGTGNTIYF. The CDR3 DNA follows: TGTGCCAGCAGTAGCCCTGGGACTGGAAACACCATATATTTT.

This rearrangement joins TRBV27 to TRBJ1-1; the D gene is possibly TRBD1 (5 bases). Germline-derived CDR1 and CDR2 are MNHEY and SMNVEV (reference sequence). The V and J ends lost 4 bases and 6 bases respectively, with 15 bases between them. This CDR3 is built from 14 residues. Here the CDR3 DNA reads TGTGCCAGCAGTTCATCCGGGACGAATTCTGAAGCTTTCTTT. This encodes CASSSSGTNSEAFF.

V gene TRBV30 combines with J gene TRBJ1-2; D might be TRBD1 (5 bases). Germline assignment: CDR1 GTSNPN and CDR2 SVGIG (reference sequence). V was pared by 3 bases and J by 0 bases, with 14 bases between. This CDR3 comprises 15 residues. CDR3 residues: CAWRGVGSSNYGYTF. CDR3 DNA: TGTGCCTGGAGGGGGGTAGGGTCTTCTAACTATGGCTACACCTTC.

The J gene is TRBJ2-1, the V gene TRBV11-3, with 11 bases that match TRBD2. The germline V gene encodes CDR1 SGHNT and CDR2 YENEEA. CDR3 length: 15 residues. V was pared by 0 bases and J by 8 bases, with 3 bases of the junction left unmatched. The CDR3 sequence is CASSLETSGEYEQFF. CDR3 coding DNA: TGTGCCAGCAGCTTAGAGACTAGCGGGGAATATGAGCAGTTCTTC.

V is TRBV5-8 and J is TRBJ2-1; 10 bases align to TRBD1. Germline V lookup: CDR1 SGHTS, CDR2 YDEGEE. V dropped 4 bases and J dropped 6; count of bases not matched to a gene: 7. This CDR3 is 15 amino acids long. CDR3 DNA sequence: TGTGCCAGCAGCGCCGGGACAGGGGTCAGCAATGAGCAGTTCTTC. Protein sequence: CASSAGTGVSNEQFF.